This T cell receptor (beta chain) was sequenced in a study of T cell responses to AZD1222 COVID-19 vaccine. Notes on the study in general: Vaccination with two AZD1222 doses was followed by a rise in Spike-specific TCR breadth and depth.

As regards this clone: Its antigen is as yet unknown.

Using immunoSEQ multiplex PCR, the repertoire was profiled, and TCRdb retains in-frame clones only, with some absent. The sample lists around 160,000 clones, roughly 91% seen once, with approximately 2.1% in the top ten. The germline gives CDR1 SGHRS, CDR2 YFSETQ. V shed 4 bases and J 5 bases; nucleotides not matched to a gene: 12. The CDR3 runs 16 residues. This TCR came from an adult in good health. Material: peripheral blood, obtained on day 0 of AZD1222 vaccination. The chain uses TRBV5-1 and TRBJ1-2, with 9 bases identical to TRBD1. The CDR3 region is CASSAEPGQGYYGYTF. CDR3 nucleotides: TGCGCCAGCAGCGCAGAACCGGGACAGGGCTATTATGGCTACACCTTC.